This T cell receptor beta chain came from a study of blood T cell repertoires in COVID-19. The wider study: From the United States, Italy and Spain came samples of acute and convalescent COVID-19. From T cells, B-cell-depleted T cells, or PBMCs came the material, which was cDNA or gDNA.

Assay: immunoSEQ multiplex PCR; the TCRdb copy retains only in-frame clones and omits some. This table holds about 110,000 clones, around 83% found once. The specimen was peripheral blood. This TCR was sampled from a woman older than 75 with active or convalescent COVID-19.

In nucleotides, the CDR3 is TGCGCCAGCAGAGACGGGCCTAGCGGGACCCAAGAGACCCAGTACTTC. Its translation is CASRDGPSGTQETQYF. This chain joins TRBV5-1 and TRBJ2-5, with 9 bases identical to TRBD2. This CDR3 region has 16 residues. Germline loops: CDR1 SGHRS, CDR2 YFSETQ. Trimming at V came to 5 bases and at J to 1 base, leaving 9 bases not matched to a gene. Full variable domain (missing parts from reference TRBV5-1 and TRBJ2-5): KAGVTQTPRYLIKTRGQQVTLSCSPISGHRSVSWYQQTPGQGLQFLFEYFSETQRNKGNFPGRFSGRQFSNSRSEMNVSTLELGDSALYLCASRDGPSGTQETQYFGPGTRLLVL.